A single sample gave rise to the 8 T cell receptor beta chains below, sequenced in a study of shared clonotypes between healthy human individuals. Profiling relied on immunoSEQ multiplex PCR, and the TCRdb table lists in-frame clones only, not all of them. The sample records fewer than 1 million clones, approximately 97% being singletons. Terminally differentiated effector memory CD45RA+ cells were excluded by CCR7 positive selection of CD45RO-negative cells. Source material: naive CD8+ T cells sorted from blood. Every receptor here comes from a man aged 30 to 45 in good health.

The J gene is TRBJ2-7, the V gene TRBV13, with 11 nucleotides matching TRBD1. The CDR3 sequence is 14 residues long. The germline CDR1 and CDR2 sequences are PRHDT and FYEKMQ (reference sequence). J gave up 5 bases and V 7 bases, and 7 bases lay outside the gene matches. The chain's CDR3 is CASNPGTGGHEQYF. The CDR3, as DNA: TGTGCCAGCAACCCCGGGACAGGGGGACACGAGCAGTACTTC.

This clone was picked up one time. The chain is built from TRBV27 and TRBJ1-2, with D perhaps TRBD1 (5 bases). CDR1 and CDR2 (germline): MNHEY, SMNVEV (reference sequence). CDR3 length equals 13 residues. The germline V and J ends were trimmed by 2 bases and 7 bases, with 11 bases remaining between them. For the CDR3, the DNA is TGTGCCAGCAGTTTAGCAGGGTTAACTGGCTACACCTTC. It translates to CASSLAGLTGYTF.

The chain links TRBV2 to TRBJ1-2; TRBD1 is a possible D gene (5 bases). V dropped 8 bases and J dropped 5 bases, with 12 bases sitting between them. The CDR3 is 12 residues long. Germline CDR1 is SNHLY and CDR2 is FYNNEI. The chain's CDR3 is CASWGGRYGYTF. CDR3 sequence (DNA): TGTGCCAGCTGGGGCGGCCGATATGGCTACACCTTC.

This clone was detected once. The chain is built from TRBV28 and TRBJ2-1; 8 bases are a match to TRBD1. The CDR3 loop spans 15 amino acids. Losses at the gene ends were 3 bases for V and 4 bases for J; bases not matched to a gene: 5. Germline CDR1 MDHEN, CDR2 SYDVKM. CDR3 region: CASSFRDRMYNEQFF. CDR3 bases: TGTGCCAGCAGTTTTCGGGACAGGATGTACAATGAGCAGTTCTTC.

The chain joins TRBV27 to TRBJ2-7; tentatively, D is TRBD1 (6 bases). CDR1 is MNHEY and CDR2 is SMNVEV in the germline V gene (reference sequence). The CDR3 consists of 15 residues. The V end lost 5 bases, the J end lost 2 bases, and 16 bases lay between the germline ends. This CDR3 reads CASSTNDRRPYEQYF. The CDR3 DNA is TGTGCCAGCAGTACTAACGACAGGAGACCCTACGAGCAGTACTTC.

V gene TRBV18 combines with J gene TRBJ2-6; D unresolved. The CDR3 covers 15 residues. Germline-derived CDR1 and CDR2 are KGHSH and LQKENI. V dropped 5 bases and J dropped 0 bases, with 8 bases sitting between them. The CDR3 is CASSASNSGANVLTF. DNA for the CDR3: TGTGCCAGCTCAGCTTCGAACTCTGGGGCCAACGTCCTGACTTTC.

Concerning this clone itself: The junction does not match germline at one end; this may be a read error. The rearrangement joins TRBV5-1 to TRBJ2-7; the D is unclear. The length of the CDR3 is 12 residues. Germline lookup yields CDR1 SGHRS and CDR2 YFSETQ. The CDR3 nucleotides are TGCGCCTGCAGAGGCACCTCCTACGAGCAGTACTTC. This gives the protein CACRGTSYEQYF.

V is TRBV20-1 and J is TRBJ1-1; no definite D call. Trimming took 7 bases from V and 4 from J, leaving 10 bases between them. Germline assignment: CDR1 DFQATT and CDR2 SNEGSKA (reference sequence). This CDR3 is built from 11 residues. The CDR3 DNA sequence: TGCAGTGTAAGTTCGAGCACTGAAGCTTTCTTT. This sequence encodes CSVSSSTEAFF.